This T cell receptor (beta chain) comes out of a study of T cells in Graves' hyperthyroidism and ophthalmopathy. This clonotype was found many times. Antigen: not known. Amplification targeted TCR beta CDR3 regions from RNA transcripts. Using the HTBI primer set, a first-round RT-PCR was run on the TCR CDR3. TCRdb re-analysed the multiplex PCR reads in MiXCR, keeping a single row per CDR3 protein. The table has about 160,000 distinct CDR3 sequences, about 9.4% seen once; the top ten hold around 20%. This CDR3 has 12 amino acids. Germline V gene data show CDR1 as SQVTM and CDR2 as ANQGSEA. Trimming cost V 5 bases and J 8 bases; bases outside gene matches: 7. A patient was excluded if there was uncontrolled infection, other autoimmune disease, pregnancy or lactation. Broader study findings: Most expanded thyroid clonotypes above 0.001 also appeared in blood.

V usage is TRBV29-1 and J usage is TRBJ1-2, with 8 bases aligning to TRBD1. The sequence came from a woman younger than 35 with Graves' hyperthyroidism that later progressed to Graves' ophthalmopathy. The sample comprised blood. The CDR3 sequence: CSVQTGAEGYTF. The CDR3 nucleotides are TGCAGCGTTCAGACAGGGGCGGAGGGCTACACCTTC.